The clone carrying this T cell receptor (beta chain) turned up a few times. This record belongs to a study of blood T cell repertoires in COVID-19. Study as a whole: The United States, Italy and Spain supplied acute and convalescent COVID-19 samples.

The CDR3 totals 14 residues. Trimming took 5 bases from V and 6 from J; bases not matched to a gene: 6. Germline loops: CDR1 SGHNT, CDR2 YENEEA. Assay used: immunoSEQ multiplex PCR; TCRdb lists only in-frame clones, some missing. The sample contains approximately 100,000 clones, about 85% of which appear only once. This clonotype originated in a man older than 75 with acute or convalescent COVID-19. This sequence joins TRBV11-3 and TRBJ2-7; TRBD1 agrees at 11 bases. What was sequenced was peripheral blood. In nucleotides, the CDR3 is TGTGCCAGCAGCGCCGGGACAGGGGGGGTCGAGCAGTACTTC. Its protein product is CASSAGTGGVEQYF.